This T cell receptor beta chain was found in a study of blood T cell repertoires in COVID-19. Produced via immunoSEQ multiplex PCR; TCRdb's table is partial and in-frame only. The sample lists around 620,000 clones; approximately 90% were seen once. The sequencing input was peripheral blood. The source is a young woman with acute or convalescent COVID-19.

The CDR3 spells CASSLEPGGLGYQETQYF. CDR3 bases: TGCGCCAGCAGCTTGGAGCCGGGGGGGCTCGGCTACCAAGAGACCCAGTACTTC. The chain links TRBV5-1 to TRBJ2-5; 8 bases are shared with TRBD2. Trimming at V came to 0 bases and at J to 0 bases, leaving 10 bases not matched to a gene. Germline loops: CDR1 SGHRS, CDR2 YFSETQ. The length of the CDR3 is 18 residues.